These T cell receptor beta chains were read from a single sample in a study of ipilimumab plus nivolumab after autologous stem cell transplantation. Measured with immunoSEQ multiplex PCR; TCRdb has only the in-frame clones, and not every one. In the table there are over 10,000 clones, about 70% of which are singletons. The sequences come from PBMCs, collected in a trial of ipilimumab plus nivolumab as post-transplant consolidation. These receptors came from a male donor with diffuse large B-cell lymphoma. The CDR3 runs from the conserved cysteine through the conserved F or W. A D gene is named only where the DNA matches it firmly. Some rows have no size entry. The others give once, few or many, or a class for an expanded clone.

V: TRBV10-2; J: TRBJ2-5; size: .; D: .; DNA: TGCGCCAGCAGTGAGTCGTCCGGCAGCTTGGAGGAGACCCAGTACTTC; CDR3: CASSESSGSLEETQYF
V: TRBV19; J: TRBJ2-6; size: .; D: .; DNA: TGTGCCAGTAGTATTGGGATGTCTGGGGCCAACGTCCTGACTTTC; CDR3: CASSIGMSGANVLTF
V: TRBV19; J: TRBJ1-6; size: .; D: .; DNA: TGTGCCAGTAGTATTGTCAGGATGAATTCACCCCTCCACTTT; CDR3: CASSIVRMNSPLHF
V: TRBV6-5; J: TRBJ1-4; size: medium-sized; D: .; DNA: TGTGCCAGCAGTCTAAAGACTGTCGAAAAACTGTTTTTT; CDR3: CASSLKTVEKLFF
V: TRBV2; J: TRBJ2-7; size: .; D: .; DNA: TGTGCCAGCAGTGCCACAGGGAGTCCGGACTACGAGCAGTACTTC; CDR3: CASSATGSPDYEQYF
V: TRBV5-6; J: TRBJ2-7; size: .; D: .; DNA: TGTGCCAGCAGCTTGGTGACAGTTACTTACGAGCAGTACTTC; CDR3: CASSLVTVTYEQYF
V: TRBV6-5; J: TRBJ2-2; size: .; D: TRBD2; DNA: TGTGCCAGCAGGAAACTAGCGGGGGTCTTCGGGGAGCTGTTTTTT; CDR3: CASRKLAGVFGELFF
V: TRBV27; J: TRBJ2-7; size: .; D: .; DNA: TGTGCCAGCAGTCCGTACGCCAGCCTCGAGCAGTACTTC; CDR3: CASSPYASLEQYF
V: TRBV7-9; J: TRBJ2-7; size: few; D: TRBD1; DNA: TGTGCCAGCAGCTTTTATCTAGGGGGCGAGGGCGAGCAGTACTTC; CDR3: CASSFYLGGEGEQYF
V: TRBV4-3; J: TRBJ2-4; size: .; D: .; DNA: TGCGCCAGCAGCCAAGAAGTGGGCGGACGGGCGTGGTACTTC; CDR3: CASSQEVGGRAWYF
V: TRBV5-6; J: TRBJ1-6; size: few; D: TRBD1; DNA: TGTGCCAGCAGCTTGTCCGGGACAGGGCTTTCACCCCTCCACTTT; CDR3: CASSLSGTGLSPLHF
V: TRBV7-8; J: TRBJ1-2; size: .; D: TRBD1; DNA: TGTGCCAGCAGCGTCGACAGGGGCAACTATGGCTACACCTTC; CDR3: CASSVDRGNYGYTF
V: TRBV7-9; J: TRBJ1-1; size: medium-sized; D: .; DNA: TGTGCCAGCAGCTTAGGAACAGGGAACACTGAAGCTTTCTTT; CDR3: CASSLGTGNTEAFF
V: TRBV10-1; J: TRBJ2-2; size: many; D: .; DNA: TGCGCCAGCAGTGCTAAGGGTACCGGGGAGCTGTTTTTT; CDR3: CASSAKGTGELFF
V: TRBV5-6; J: TRBJ2-7; size: medium-sized; D: .; DNA: TGTGCCAGCAGCTTGTTGATGGCAAGAAACGAGCAGTACTTC; CDR3: CASSLLMARNEQYF
V: TRBV21-1; J: TRBJ1-3; size: .; D: .; DNA: TGTGCCAGCAGGGGACGGCACTCTGGAAACACCATATATTTT; CDR3: CASRGRHSGNTIYF
V: TRBV11-3; J: TRBJ2-3; size: .; D: TRBD2; DNA: TGTGCCAGCAGCTGGGGACTAGCGGGTACGCAGTATTTT; CDR3: CASSWGLAGTQYF
V: TRBV13; J: TRBJ2-1; size: .; D: TRBD2; DNA: TGTGCCAGCAGCTCGAGCGGGGGCTCCTACAATGAGCAGTTCTTC; CDR3: CASSSSGGSYNEQFF
V: TRBV7-8; J: TRBJ2-3; size: few; D: TRBD2; DNA: TGTGCCAGCAGCATTGGGACTAGCGGGAGATTAGATACGCAGTATTTT; CDR3: CASSIGTSGRLDTQYF
V: TRBV19; J: TRBJ2-2; size: .; D: .; DNA: TGTGCCAGTACCCCCCCAGGGACCGGGGAGCTGTTTTTT; CDR3: CASTPPGTGELFF
V: TRBV7-3; J: TRBJ2-1; size: .; D: TRBD2; DNA: TGTGCCAGCAGCTTATCTGGACTAGCGGGAGGGGAGCAGTTCTTC; CDR3: CASSLSGLAGGEQFF
V: TRBV11-2; J: TRBJ2-5; size: .; D: .; DNA: TGTGCCAGCAGCTCAGACCCTGGGGCCCAGTACTTC; CDR3: CASSSDPGAQYF
V: TRBV6-5; J: TRBJ2-7; size: .; D: TRBD2; DNA: TGTGCCAGCAGTTACAGGCGGGAGGGCCGGCACGAGCAGTACTTC; CDR3: CASSYRREGRHEQYF
V: TRBV10-1; J: TRBJ2-5; size: few; D: TRBD2; DNA: TGCGCCAGCTCTAGCGGGGGGCCTGAAGAGACCCAGTACTTC; CDR3: CASSSGGPEETQYF
V: TRBV13; J: TRBJ2-3; size: few; D: .; DNA: TGTGCCAGCAGCTCCCGACAGGCCCCCACAGATACGCAGTATTTT; CDR3: CASSSRQAPTDTQYF
V: TRBV5-7; J: TRBJ1-4; size: .; D: .; DNA: TGTGCCAGCAGCTTGTGGGTTGTTACTAATGAAAAACTGTTTTTT; CDR3: CASSLWVVTNEKLFF
V: TRBV9; J: TRBJ2-7; size: large; D: .; DNA: TGTGCCAGCAGCGTAGGGGATACAAACTACGAGCAGTACTTC; CDR3: CASSVGDTNYEQYF
V: TRBV15; J: TRBJ1-4; size: .; D: .; DNA: TGTGCCACCAGCAGAGACTATACAGGGCGGAAAAATGAAAAACTGTTTTTT; CDR3: CATSRDYTGRKNEKLFF
V: TRBV4-3; J: TRBJ1-3; size: .; D: TRBD1; DNA: TGCGCCAGCAGGGAAGGGACAGCCGTTGGAAACACCATATATTTT; CDR3: CASREGTAVGNTIYF
V: TRBV10-2; J: TRBJ2-2; size: .; D: .; DNA: TGCGCCAGCAGTACCTTGGGGACCGGGGAGCTGTTTTTT; CDR3: CASSTLGTGELFF
V: TRBV2; J: TRBJ1-1; size: many; D: TRBD1; DNA: TGTGCCAGCAGTGCTGAGGGGGCTGTCACTGAAGCTTTCTTT; CDR3: CASSAEGAVTEAFF
V: TRBV5-1; J: TRBJ2-2; size: once; D: TRBD2; DNA: TGCGCCAGCAGCTTGGGGACTAGCAGCTACACCGGGGAGCTGTTTTTT; CDR3: CASSLGTSSYTGELFF
V: TRBV9; J: TRBJ2-2; size: medium-sized; D: .; DNA: TGTGCCAGCAGCGTCCGGGAAACCGGGGAGCTGTTTTTT; CDR3: CASSVRETGELFF
V: TRBV5-1; J: TRBJ1-5; size: .; D: TRBD1; DNA: TGCGCCAGCAGCCCCTCCGGGACAGGATATATTTCGGCCCAGCATTTT; CDR3: CASSPSGTGYISAQHF
V: TRBV30; J: TRBJ1-4; size: .; D: TRBD1; DNA: TGTGCCTGGAGTGTACGGGGACAGGGACGGGAAAAACTGTTTTTT; CDR3: CAWSVRGQGREKLFF
V: TRBV4-1; J: TRBJ2-7; size: .; D: .; DNA: TGCGCCAGCGCAGACAGCAGCAACAGTCCATACGAGCAGTACTTC; CDR3: CASADSSNSPYEQYF
V: TRBV5-1; J: TRBJ2-7; size: .; D: .; DNA: TGCGCCAGCAGCTTGGGAGACACCTACTACGAGCAGTACTTC; CDR3: CASSLGDTYYEQYF
V: TRBV9; J: TRBJ1-5; size: .; D: .; DNA: TGTGCCAGCAGTTTCTCTGGGGGTGACAATCAGCCCCAGCATTTT; CDR3: CASSFSGGDNQPQHF
V: TRBV7-2; J: TRBJ2-3; size: once; D: .; DNA: TGTGCCAGCAGCCGCCGCCCGAGGGAGAGCACAGATACGCAGTATTTT; CDR3: CASSRRPRESTDTQYF
V: TRBV4-1; J: TRBJ2-3; size: .; D: .; DNA: TGCGCCAGCAGCCAAGAACTCACAGATACGCAGTATTTT; CDR3: CASSQELTDTQYF
V: TRBV11-2; J: TRBJ2-2; size: few; D: .; DNA: TGTGCCAGCAACCCGGGACTGCCCACCGGGGAGCTGTTTTTT; CDR3: CASNPGLPTGELFF
V: TRBV27; J: TRBJ2-6; size: .; D: TRBD2; DNA: TGTGCCAGCAGTTTTGGGCGGGGGGCAGGCTCTGGGGCCAACGTCCTGACTTTC; CDR3: CASSFGRGAGSGANVLTF
V: TRBV5-1; J: TRBJ1-2; size: once; D: TRBD1; DNA: TGCGCCAGCTCGGACAGGGGGTTTGGCTACACCTTC; CDR3: CASSDRGFGYTF
V: TRBV10-1; J: TRBJ2-1; size: .; D: TRBD2; DNA: TGCGCCAGCAGTGAGTCCGTAGCGGGGGCGAGAAATGAGCAGTTCTTC; CDR3: CASSESVAGARNEQFF